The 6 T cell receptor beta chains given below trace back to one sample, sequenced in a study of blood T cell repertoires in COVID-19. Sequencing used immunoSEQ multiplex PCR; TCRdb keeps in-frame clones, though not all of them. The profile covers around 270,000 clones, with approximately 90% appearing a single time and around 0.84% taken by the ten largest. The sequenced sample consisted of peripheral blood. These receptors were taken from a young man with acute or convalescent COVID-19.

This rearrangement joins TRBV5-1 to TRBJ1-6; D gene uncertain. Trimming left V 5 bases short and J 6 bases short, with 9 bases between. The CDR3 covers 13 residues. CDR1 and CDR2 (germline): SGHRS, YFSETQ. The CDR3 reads CASRGEGNSPLHF. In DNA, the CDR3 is TGCGCCAGCAGGGGAGAGGGTAATTCACCCCTCCACTTT.

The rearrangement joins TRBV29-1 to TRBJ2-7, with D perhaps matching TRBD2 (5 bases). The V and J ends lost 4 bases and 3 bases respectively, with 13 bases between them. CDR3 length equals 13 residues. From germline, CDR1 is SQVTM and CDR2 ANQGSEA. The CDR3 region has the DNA TGCAGCGTTGGAGGGAGCCTTTACTACGAGCAGTACTTC. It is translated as CSVGGSLYYEQYF.

The CDR3 sequence: CASRAGYEQYF. CDR3 DNA: TGTGCCAGCAGGGCAGGTTACGAGCAGTACTTC. V is TRBV27 and J is TRBJ2-7, with D uncertain. The CDR3 loop spans 11 amino acids. Germline CDR1 is MNHEY and CDR2 is SMNVEV (reference sequence). V was clipped by 6 bases and J by 4 bases, with 7 bases between them.

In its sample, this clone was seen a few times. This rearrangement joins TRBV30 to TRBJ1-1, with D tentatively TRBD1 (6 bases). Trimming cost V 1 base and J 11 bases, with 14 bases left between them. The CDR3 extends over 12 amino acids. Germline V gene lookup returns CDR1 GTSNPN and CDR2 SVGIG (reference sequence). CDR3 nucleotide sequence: TGTGCCTGGAGTGAAACGACAGGTGACGCTTTCTTT. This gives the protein CAWSETTGDAFF.

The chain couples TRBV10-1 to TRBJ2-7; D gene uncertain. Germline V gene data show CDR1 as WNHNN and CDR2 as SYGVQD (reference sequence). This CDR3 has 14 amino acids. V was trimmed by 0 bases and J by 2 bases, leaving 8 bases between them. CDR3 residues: CASSESTLPYEQYF. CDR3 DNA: TGCGCCAGCAGTGAGTCGACACTGCCCTACGAGCAGTACTTC.

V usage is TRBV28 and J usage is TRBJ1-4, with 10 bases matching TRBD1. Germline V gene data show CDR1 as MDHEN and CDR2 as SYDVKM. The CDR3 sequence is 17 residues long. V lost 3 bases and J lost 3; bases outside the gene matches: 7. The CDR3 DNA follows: TGTGCCAGCAGTTTGTGGGACAGGGGACGATCTAATGAAAAACTGTTTTTT. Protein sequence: CASSLWDRGRSNEKLFF.